These T cell receptor beta chains were read from a single sample in a study of T cells in Graves' hyperthyroidism and ophthalmopathy. MiXCR, applied by TCRdb to the multiplex PCR reads, yields one record per CDR3 protein. The sample records roughly 260,000 distinct CDR3 sequences, roughly 15% being singletons. What was sequenced was blood. The receptors stem from a woman aged 40 to 50 with Graves' hyperthyroidism that later progressed to Graves' ophthalmopathy. Each CDR3 is given with its conserved first and last residue. Fields, in order: V gene, D gene, J gene, clone size, CDR3 protein, CDR3 DNA. A D gene is named only where the DNA matches it firmly. Not all rows give a size; the values are once, few, many and, for expanded clones, a class.

v_call: TRBV15; d_call: .; j_call: TRBJ2-4; clone_size: many; cdr3_aa: CATSEGWGAKNIQYF; cdr3_nt: TGTGCCACCAGTGAGGGCTGGGGGGCCAAAAACATTCAGTACTTC
v_call: TRBV19; d_call: .; j_call: TRBJ2-2; clone_size: few; cdr3_aa: CAILGLHTGELFF; cdr3_nt: TGTGCCATTCTAGGACTTCACACCGGGGAGCTGTTTTTT
v_call: TRBV27; d_call: TRBD1; j_call: TRBJ1-2; clone_size: .; cdr3_aa: CASRPSRDSQAGYTF; cdr3_nt: TGTGCCAGCAGGCCGTCCCGGGACAGCCAGGCTGGCTACACCTTC
v_call: TRBV7-9; d_call: .; j_call: TRBJ1-3; clone_size: many; cdr3_aa: CASRTGTLRDSGNTIYF; cdr3_nt: TGTGCCAGCAGGACCGGGACGCTCCGGGACTCTGGAAACACCATATATTTT
v_call: TRBV30; d_call: .; j_call: TRBJ2-7; clone_size: .; cdr3_aa: CACSTIGNYGQYF; cdr3_nt: TGTGCCTGTAGTACGATCGGAAACTACGGGCAGTACTTC
v_call: TRBV10-3; d_call: .; j_call: TRBJ1-6; clone_size: many; cdr3_aa: CAIMGPTLNSPLHF; cdr3_nt: TGTGCCATCATGGGTCCGACCCTGAATTCACCCCTCCACTTT
v_call: TRBV28; d_call: TRBD2; j_call: TRBJ2-7; clone_size: .; cdr3_aa: CASSFSSGRIHEQYF; cdr3_nt: TGTGCCAGCAGTTTTTCTAGCGGGAGGATCCACGAGCAGTACTTC
v_call: TRBV9; d_call: .; j_call: TRBJ2-1; clone_size: once; cdr3_aa: CASSLGSRLGEQFF; cdr3_nt: TGTGCCAGCAGCCTGGGGTCTAGACTGGGTGAGCAGTTCTTC
v_call: TRBV15; d_call: .; j_call: TRBJ2-1; clone_size: few; cdr3_aa: CATSSGRESSYNEQFF; cdr3_nt: TGTGCCACCAGCAGCGGAAGAGAGAGCTCCTACAATGAGCAGTTCTTC
v_call: TRBV20-1; d_call: .; j_call: TRBJ1-1; clone_size: many; cdr3_aa: CSARAHGGLGNTEAFF; cdr3_nt: TGCAGTGCTAGAGCCCATGGGGGGCTGGGGAACACTGAAGCTTTCTTT
v_call: TRBV19; d_call: .; j_call: TRBJ2-5; clone_size: few; cdr3_aa: CASSKVQGGGQETQYF; cdr3_nt: TGTGCCAGTAGTAAAGTACAGGGTGGCGGGCAAGAGACCCAGTACTTC
v_call: TRBV28; d_call: .; j_call: TRBJ2-7; clone_size: few; cdr3_aa: CASSQDNREISYEQYF; cdr3_nt: TGTGCCAGCAGCCAAGACAACAGGGAGATTTCCTACGAGCAGTACTTC
v_call: TRBV7-9; d_call: TRBD2; j_call: TRBJ2-3; clone_size: many; cdr3_aa: CASSSRLAGTITDTQYF; cdr3_nt: TGTGCCAGCAGCTCTAGACTAGCGGGAACTATCACAGATACGCAGTATTTT
v_call: TRBV6-2/TRBV6-3; d_call: .; j_call: TRBJ2-2; clone_size: .; cdr3_aa: CATGGLGKTGELFF; cdr3_nt: TGTGCCACCGGGGGTTTGGGAAAAACCGGGGAGCTGTTTTTT
v_call: TRBV7-3; d_call: .; j_call: TRBJ2-2; clone_size: many; cdr3_aa: CASSSPNTGELFF; cdr3_nt: TGTGCCAGCAGCTCCCCCAACACCGGGGAGCTGTTTTTT
v_call: TRBV28; d_call: TRBD1; j_call: TRBJ2-3; clone_size: many; cdr3_aa: CASRNLIGTAGTDTQYF; cdr3_nt: TGTGCCAGCAGAAACCTTATTGGGACAGCCGGCACAGATACGCAGTATTTT
v_call: TRBV7-9; d_call: .; j_call: TRBJ2-6; clone_size: few; cdr3_aa: CASSLDRVKRRPGANVLTF; cdr3_nt: TGTGCCAGCAGCTTAGACAGGGTAAAACGAAGACCTGGGGCCAACGTCCTGACTTTC
v_call: TRBV7-6; d_call: TRBD2; j_call: TRBJ2-3; clone_size: many; cdr3_aa: CASSFLSGRPDTQYF; cdr3_nt: TGTGCCAGCAGCTTTCTCAGCGGGAGACCAGATACGCAGTATTTT
v_call: TRBV12-3/TRBV12-4; d_call: .; j_call: TRBJ1-6; clone_size: many; cdr3_aa: CASSLTKSRVKNLSPLHF; cdr3_nt: TGTGCCAGCAGTTTAACAAAGAGTAGGGTGAAAAACCTCTCACCCCTCCACTTT
v_call: TRBV5-1; d_call: TRBD2; j_call: TRBJ2-2; clone_size: .; cdr3_aa: CASSLAPSYSGRADGELFF; cdr3_nt: TGCGCCAGCAGCTTGGCCCCCTCGTATAGCGGGAGGGCGGACGGGGAGCTGTTTTTT
v_call: TRBV28; d_call: .; j_call: TRBJ2-7; clone_size: many; cdr3_aa: CATKSTREISYEQYF; cdr3_nt: TGTGCCACCAAGTCCACCCGGGAGATCAGCTACGAGCAGTACTTC
v_call: TRBV28; d_call: .; j_call: TRBJ2-7; clone_size: few; cdr3_aa: CASSWGSGFYEQYF; cdr3_nt: TGTGCCAGCAGTTGGGGTAGCGGATTCTACGAGCAGTACTTC
v_call: TRBV2; d_call: .; j_call: TRBJ1-2; clone_size: many; cdr3_aa: CASPAGAYGYTF; cdr3_nt: TGTGCCAGCCCCGCCGGGGCCTATGGCTACACCTTC
v_call: TRBV28; d_call: .; j_call: TRBJ2-1; clone_size: .; cdr3_aa: CASSLSPGGASSYKEQFF; cdr3_nt: TGTGCCAGCAGTTTAAGCCCAGGTGGAGCAAGCTCCTACAAGGAGCAGTTCTTC
v_call: TRBV14; d_call: TRBD2; j_call: TRBJ2-7; clone_size: many; cdr3_aa: CASSQARGRAYEQYF; cdr3_nt: TGTGCCAGCAGCCAAGCTCGCGGGAGGGCCTACGAGCAGTACTTC
v_call: TRBV9; d_call: TRBD1; j_call: TRBJ1-6; clone_size: .; cdr3_aa: CASSVDRDRSNSPLHF; cdr3_nt: TGTGCCAGCAGCGTAGACCGGGACAGATCCAATTCACCCCTCCACTTT
v_call: TRBV4-1; d_call: .; j_call: TRBJ1-1; clone_size: many; cdr3_aa: CASSQEGGLNTEAFF; cdr3_nt: TGCGCCAGCAGCCAAGAGGGGGGGTTGAACACTGAAGCTTTCTTT
v_call: TRBV11-2; d_call: TRBD2; j_call: TRBJ2-3; clone_size: many; cdr3_aa: CASSFGLAGVGLRDTQYF; cdr3_nt: TGTGCCAGCAGTTTCGGACTAGCGGGAGTCGGTCTTAGGGATACGCAGTATTTT
v_call: TRBV28; d_call: .; j_call: TRBJ1-1; clone_size: many; cdr3_aa: CASSLQGWVAFF; cdr3_nt: TGTGCCAGCAGTTTACAGGGATGGGTAGCTTTCTTT
v_call: TRBV27; d_call: TRBD2; j_call: TRBJ2-7; clone_size: many; cdr3_aa: CASSPRTSGRNEQYF; cdr3_nt: TGTGCCAGCAGTCCCCGGACTAGCGGGAGAAACGAGCAGTACTTC
v_call: TRBV28; d_call: .; j_call: TRBJ1-6; clone_size: many; cdr3_aa: CATRLVSLLHF; cdr3_nt: TGTGCCACCCGACTTGTTTCACTGCTCCACTTT
v_call: TRBV7-3; d_call: .; j_call: TRBJ2-1; clone_size: .; cdr3_aa: CASSLPGLPSGNEQFF; cdr3_nt: TGTGCCAGCAGCTTGCCGGGACTTCCGTCGGGCAATGAGCAGTTCTTC
v_call: TRBV6-1; d_call: TRBD1; j_call: TRBJ2-7; clone_size: many; cdr3_aa: CASSPPGQAYEQYF; cdr3_nt: TGTGCCAGCAGCCCCCCGGGACAGGCTTACGAGCAGTACTTC
v_call: TRBV6-5; d_call: .; j_call: TRBJ1-1; clone_size: many; cdr3_aa: CASSYDRGLNTEAFF; cdr3_nt: TGTGCCAGCAGTTATGATAGGGGATTGAACACTGAAGCTTTCTTT
v_call: TRBV20-1; d_call: TRBD2; j_call: TRBJ2-1; clone_size: many; cdr3_aa: CSARSGGLAGVNEQFF; cdr3_nt: TGCAGTGCTAGAAGCGGCGGACTAGCGGGAGTCAATGAGCAGTTCTTC
v_call: TRBV11-1; d_call: TRBD1; j_call: TRBJ2-5; clone_size: .; cdr3_aa: CASSGRDREKTQYF; cdr3_nt: TGTGCCAGCAGCGGACGGGACAGGGAAAAGACCCAGTACTTC
v_call: TRBV24-1; d_call: .; j_call: TRBJ2-7; clone_size: many; cdr3_aa: CATSDPPGTEQYF; cdr3_nt: TGTGCCACCAGTGACCCCCCAGGAACCGAGCAGTACTTC
v_call: TRBV12-3/TRBV12-4; d_call: .; j_call: TRBJ2-5; clone_size: many; cdr3_aa: CASRSTFGGRWETQYF; cdr3_nt: TGTGCCAGCAGATCAACCTTCGGGGGTAGGTGGGAGACCCAGTACTTC
v_call: TRBV7-8; d_call: TRBD2; j_call: TRBJ2-5; clone_size: many; cdr3_aa: CASSLANRELAGDLETQYF; cdr3_nt: TGTGCCAGCAGCTTAGCCAACCGGGAGCTAGCGGGAGATTTGGAGACCCAGTACTTC
v_call: TRBV15; d_call: .; j_call: TRBJ2-1; clone_size: few; cdr3_aa: CATSKSVSYNEQFF; cdr3_nt: TGTGCCACCAGCAAGAGTGTCTCCTACAATGAGCAGTTCTTC
v_call: TRBV12-3/TRBV12-4; d_call: TRBD1; j_call: TRBJ2-7; clone_size: many; cdr3_aa: CASRRQGKSYEQYF; cdr3_nt: TGTGCCAGCAGGAGACAGGGAAAGTCCTACGAGCAGTACTTC
v_call: TRBV28; d_call: .; j_call: TRBJ1-5; clone_size: many; cdr3_aa: CASGPGQPQHF; cdr3_nt: TGTGCCAGCGGGCCGGGTCAGCCCCAGCATTTT
v_call: TRBV15; d_call: .; j_call: TRBJ1-1; clone_size: .; cdr3_aa: CATSSEGWRGTEAFF; cdr3_nt: TGTGCCACCAGCAGCGAAGGGTGGAGAGGCACTGAAGCTTTCTTT
v_call: TRBV27; d_call: .; j_call: TRBJ2-7; clone_size: few; cdr3_aa: CASSRVGSSREQYF; cdr3_nt: TGTGCCAGCAGTCGCGTGGGTTCTTCCCGAGAGCAGTACTTC
v_call: TRBV20-1; d_call: TRBD1; j_call: TRBJ2-5; clone_size: many; cdr3_aa: CSAGELRDSQETQYF; cdr3_nt: TGCAGTGCTGGGGAGTTAAGGGACAGCCAAGAGACCCAGTACTTC
v_call: TRBV4-1; d_call: .; j_call: TRBJ1-2; clone_size: few; cdr3_aa: CASSLWPGFNYGYTF; cdr3_nt: TGCGCCAGCAGCCTTTGGCCTGGGTTTAACTATGGCTACACCTTC
v_call: TRBV6-1; d_call: .; j_call: TRBJ1-5; clone_size: .; cdr3_aa: CASSESTGRNQPQHF; cdr3_nt: TGTGCCAGCAGTGAATCCACGGGTCGCAATCAGCCCCAGCATTTT
v_call: TRBV20-1; d_call: .; j_call: TRBJ2-1; clone_size: many; cdr3_aa: CSASDLGLGNEQFF; cdr3_nt: TGCAGTGCTAGCGACCTGGGGCTTGGGAATGAGCAGTTCTTC